These 10 T cell receptor beta chains came from one sample sequenced in a study of blood T cells in healthy people across ages. The authors ran a second PCR of 7 to 11 cycles using a sample-barcoded 5' primer and a J-beta primer mix. A single record per CDR3 protein comes from TCRdb applying MiXCR to the 5' RACE reads. The table lists under 2 million distinct CDR3 sequences, roughly 32% of them singletons. The sample was blood. Source of these receptors: a woman aged 25 to 39 in good health.

The chain links TRBV10-3 to TRBJ2-7; 11 nucleotides line up with TRBD2. CDR1 and CDR2 from the germline V gene are ENHRY and SYGVKD. V trimming: 6 bases; J trimming: 4 bases; junction bases outside the gene matches: 8. The CDR3 contains 15 residues. This CDR3 is CAIRDPGTSGYEQYF. The DNA of the CDR3 is TGTGCCATCAGAGACCCCGGGACTAGCGGATACGAGCAGTACTTC.

The chain links TRBV6-1 to TRBJ1-5; D ambiguous. V was shortened by 3 bases and J by 2 bases, with 8 bases between the two germline ends. This CDR3 has 14 residues. CDR1 MNHNS and CDR2 SASEGT come from the germline V gene. CDR3 sequence: CASSDGVGNQPQHF. As DNA, the CDR3 is TGTGCCAGCAGTGACGGGGTTGGCAATCAGCCCCAGCATTTT.

This clonotype was seen a few times. The chain is built from TRBV27 and TRBJ2-1; maybe TRBD2 (6 bases). Germline assignment: CDR1 MNHEY and CDR2 SMNVEV (reference sequence). The CDR3 contains 16 residues. Trimming left V 2 bases short and J 4 bases short, with 15 bases between. CDR3 protein: CASSLAAGMIYNEQFF. The CDR3 region has the DNA TGTGCCAGCAGTTTAGCCGCGGGAATGATTTACAATGAGCAGTTCTTC.

This clonotype occurred a few times. This chain uses TRBV27 with TRBJ2-7; 8 bases are a match to TRBD2. The CDR3 consists of 16 residues. CDR1 is MNHEY, CDR2 SMNVEV, per germline (reference sequence). V lost 6 bases, J lost 2 bases, and 12 bases stayed unmatched. CDR3 residues: CASSPTSSGHPYEQYF. CDR3 in DNA: TGTGCCAGCAGCCCAACTTCTAGCGGGCATCCCTACGAGCAGTACTTC.

In this sample, this clonotype turned up a few times. V gene TRBV28 combines with J gene TRBJ2-1; D gene unclear. Deletions cut 6 bases from V and 4 bases from J, with 16 bases between. The CDR3 runs to 15 residues. Germline values: CDR1 MDHEN, CDR2 SYDVKM. The CDR3 bases are TGTGCCAGCAGACCGACCGGACGGGCTTACAATGAGCAGTTCTTC. Translating it yields CASRPTGRAYNEQFF.

This clonotype was seen a handful of times. The rearrangement uses TRBV29-1 and TRBJ2-5, with 9 bases identical to TRBD2. Germline V gives CDR1 SQVTM, CDR2 ANQGSEA. This CDR3 is built from 16 residues. The V and J ends lost 8 bases and 0 bases, in that order; junction bases with no gene match: 13. This chain's CDR3 is CSMYPRLAAYQETQYF. In DNA, the CDR3 is TGCAGCATGTACCCTCGACTAGCGGCATACCAAGAGACCCAGTACTTC.

The rearrangement uses TRBV5-1 and TRBJ2-7; no definite D call. V gave up 4 bases and J gave up 3 bases, with 17 bases separating them. Germline values: CDR1 SGHRS, CDR2 YFSETQ. The CDR3 has 15 amino acids. CDR3 DNA: TGCGCCAGCAGCGTCCCATCGGCAGGTGACTACGAGCAGTACTTC. Translating gives CASSVPSAGDYEQYF.

This clonotype was detected only a few times. V is TRBV7-9 and J is TRBJ2-3; perhaps D is TRBD1 or TRBD2 (6 bases each). V dropped 1 base and J dropped 3 bases, with 14 bases sitting between them. Germline loops: CDR1 SEHNR, CDR2 FQNEAQ (reference sequence). This CDR3 has 16 amino acids. CDR3 nucleotide sequence: TGTGCCAGCAGCTTAGAAAGGGGGGCGCCGACAGATACGCAGTATTTT. It yields the protein CASSLERGAPTDTQYF.

The chain carries TRBV28 and TRBJ2-1; TRBD2 matches 8 bases. The germline V gene has CDR1 MDHEN and CDR2 SYDVKM. There are 17 residues in the CDR3. V shed 5 bases, J shed 0 bases, and the junction held 9 bases outside the gene matches. The CDR3 nucleotides read TGTGCCAGCAGTCCGCCCTTGAGCGGGAGCTCCTACAATGAGCAGTTCTTC. Its protein is CASSPPLSGSSYNEQFF.

This clonotype was seen more than once but under ten times. CDR3: CASTPPLGNEQFF. DNA for the CDR3: TGTGCCAGCACCCCACCGCTAGGCAATGAGCAGTTCTTC. V gene TRBV6-2 or TRBV6-3 combines with J gene TRBJ2-1, with D unresolved. The V and J ends lost 7 bases and 6 bases respectively, with 13 bases between them. Germline-derived CDR1 and CDR2 are MNHEY and SVGEGT. The length of the CDR3 is 13 residues.